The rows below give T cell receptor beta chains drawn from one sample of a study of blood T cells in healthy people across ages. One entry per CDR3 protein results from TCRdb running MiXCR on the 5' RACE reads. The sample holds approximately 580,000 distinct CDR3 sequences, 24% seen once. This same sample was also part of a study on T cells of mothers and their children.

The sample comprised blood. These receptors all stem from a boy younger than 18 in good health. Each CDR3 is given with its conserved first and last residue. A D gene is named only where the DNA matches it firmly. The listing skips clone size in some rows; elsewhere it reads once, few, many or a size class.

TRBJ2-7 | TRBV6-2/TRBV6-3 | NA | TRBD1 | CASRPHRGRGEQYF | TGTGCCAGCAGACCTCACAGGGGGCGCGGCGAGCAGTACTTC
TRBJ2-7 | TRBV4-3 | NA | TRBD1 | CASSPTGGGEQYF | TGCGCCAGCAGCCCAACAGGGGGAGGCGAGCAGTACTTC
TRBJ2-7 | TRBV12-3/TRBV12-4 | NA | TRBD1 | CASRRIGGSEQYF | TGTGCCAGCAGGAGGATAGGGGGCTCCGAGCAGTACTTC
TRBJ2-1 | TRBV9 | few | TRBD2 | CASSRTSIGSYNEQFF | TGTGCCAGCAGCCGGACTAGCATTGGCTCCTACAATGAGCAGTTCTTC
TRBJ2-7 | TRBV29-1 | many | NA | CSVLALTYEQYF | TGCAGCGTCCTCGCGCTAACCTACGAGCAGTACTTC
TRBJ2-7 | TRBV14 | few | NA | CASSPGSGVLDEQYF | TGTGCCAGCAGCCCAGGTTCGGGTGTGCTCGACGAGCAGTACTTC
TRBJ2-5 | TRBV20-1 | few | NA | CSATLDGTGGETQYF | TGCAGTGCGACCCTGGACGGGACTGGGGGAGAGACCCAGTACTTC
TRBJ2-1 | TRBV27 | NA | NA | CASSLRGSNEQFF | TGTGCCAGCAGTTTAAGGGGCAGCAATGAGCAGTTCTTC
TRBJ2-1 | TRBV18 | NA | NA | CASSPADEQFF | TGTGCCAGCTCACCAGCGGATGAGCAGTTCTTC
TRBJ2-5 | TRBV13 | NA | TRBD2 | CASSFLAGEETQYF | TGTGCCAGCAGCTTCCTAGCGGGGGAAGAGACCCAGTACTTC
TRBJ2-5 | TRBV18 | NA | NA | CASSPEMGISETQYF | TGTGCCAGCTCACCAGAGATGGGGATCTCGGAGACCCAGTACTTC